The 24 T cell receptor beta chains below come from one sample, sequenced in a study of shared clonotypes between healthy human individuals. TCRdb's copy holds only in-frame clones and misses some; the assay was immunoSEQ multiplex PCR. The data show millions of clones, with over 85% seen just once and 0.3% to 0.4% held by the top ten. Sequencing used naive CD4+ T cells from PBMCs. Subset given: CD45RA+ positively selected. Source of these receptors: a man aged 18 to 29 in good health. Some clones in this sample may be carry-over from other donors' samples.

The V and J genes are TRBV27 and TRBJ2-4; weak D call: TRBD2 (6 bases). Between the trimmed V and J ends, which lost 5 bases and 1 base, there was a span of 15 bases. CDR3 size: 16 residues. CDR1 MNHEY and CDR2 SMNVEV come from the germline V gene (reference sequence). CDR3 DNA sequence: TGTGCCAGCAGTCCGCCCGTCCGGGGGGCCAAAAACATTCAGTACTTC. Its protein product is CASSPPVRGAKNIQYF.

The chain recombines TRBV28 with TRBJ2-6; TRBD1 might be the D (6 bases). The V gene's germline CDR1 is MDHEN and CDR2 SYDVKM. The CDR3 runs 16 residues. The germline V and J ends were trimmed by 2 bases and 1 base, with 9 bases remaining between them. CDR3 coding DNA: TGTGCCAGCAGTTTAACAGGGTTGTCTGGGGCCAACGTCCTGACTTTC. It translates to CASSLTGLSGANVLTF.

This chain links TRBV10-3 with TRBJ2-6, with a weak D call TRBD2 (5 bases). V lost 3 bases, J lost 0 bases, and 12 bases lay in between. Germline V gene lookup returns CDR1 ENHRY and CDR2 SYGVKD. The CDR3 has 17 amino acids. In DNA form, the CDR3 reads TGTGCCATCAGTGAAACGGCGGGTAGCTCTGGGGCCAACGTCCTGACTTTC. Translated, it gives CAISETAGSSGANVLTF.

About this clone: The same CDR3 can be traced to other DNA sequences in this sample. The rearrangement joins TRBV18 to TRBJ1-5, with D perhaps TRBD1 (6 bases). Per the germline V gene, CDR1 is KGHSH and CDR2 is LQKENI. CDR3 length equals 15 residues. V lost 3 bases to trimming and J lost 1 base, with 10 bases between them. The CDR3 reads CASSPRDTSNQPQHF. The CDR3 region has the DNA TGTGCCAGCTCACCGCGGGACACCAGCAATCAGCCCCAGCATTTT.

The rearrangement links TRBV7-9 to TRBJ2-3; a weak D match, TRBD1 (6 bases). From germline, CDR1 is SEHNR and CDR2 FQNEAQ (reference sequence). V shed 5 bases and J shed 3 bases, with 15 bases lying between them. The CDR3 consists of 15 residues. The CDR3 loop reads CASSIPQGITDTQYF. CDR3 DNA: TGTGCCAGCAGCATCCCGCAGGGGATAACAGATACGCAGTATTTT.

The chain links TRBV6-6 to TRBJ2-3, with 9 bases matching TRBD2. The CDR3 totals 16 residues. Germline CDR1 and CDR2: MNHNY and SVGAGI (reference sequence). V was clipped by 0 bases and J by 2 bases; unmatched bases: 3. CDR3 DNA sequence: TGTGCCAGCAGTTACTCGACTAGCGGAAACACAGATACGCAGTATTTT. This gives the protein CASSYSTSGNTDTQYF.

The rearrangement links TRBV19 to TRBJ1-5; 8 bases align to TRBD1. V lost 3 bases, J lost 7 bases, and 5 bases stayed unmatched. This CDR3 comprises 14 residues. Per the germline V gene, CDR1 is LNHDA and CDR2 is SQIVND (reference sequence). CDR3 loop: CASSITTGVQPQHF. The CDR3 DNA reads as TGTGCCAGTAGTATTACGACAGGGGTGCAGCCCCAGCATTTT. Filled out from reference TRBV19 and TRBJ1-5, the complete variable domain reads DGGITQSPKYLFRKEGQNVTLSCEQNLNHDAMYWYRQDPGQGLRLIYYSQIVNDFQKGDIAEGYSVSREKKESFPLTVTSAQKNPTAFYLCASSITTGVQPQHFGDGTRLSIL.

The chain links TRBV5-1 to TRBJ1-2; 8 positions match TRBD1. Germline trimming cut 4 bases from V and 4 bases from J; bases unmatched to any gene: 3. Germline CDR1 is SGHRS and CDR2 is YFSETQ. The CDR3 extends over 13 amino acids. DNA for the CDR3: TGCGCCAGCAGCGTGGGACAGGCCTATGGCTACACCTTC. Translated: CASSVGQAYGYTF.

This clone was seen just once. This sequence joins TRBV11-2 and TRBJ1-3, with TRBD1 identical over 7 bases. CDR3 length: 15 amino acids. Germline V gene data show CDR1 as SGHAT and CDR2 as FQNNGV. The J segment lost 2 bases and the V segment lost 3 bases, leaving 4 bases of the junction unmatched. The CDR3 DNA sequence: TGTGCCAGCAGCTTGGGACAGTGGGCTGGAAACACCATATATTTT. As protein: CASSLGQWAGNTIYF.

Comment on this clone: A much larger clone sits a single nucleotide away, making a read error possible. The V and J genes are TRBV9 and TRBJ1-3; tentative D call: TRBD1 (5 bases). This CDR3 region has 16 residues. From germline, CDR1 is SGDLS and CDR2 YYNGEE. CDR3 DNA: TGTACCAGCAGCCCACAGGCGCCAGACTCTGGAAACACCATATATTTT. Its protein product is CTSSPQAPDSGNTIYF.

V is TRBV19 and J is TRBJ2-3; D is unclear. Germline lookup yields CDR1 LNHDA and CDR2 SQIVND (reference sequence). CDR3 length equals 14 residues. Deletions cut 6 bases from V and 0 bases from J, with 10 bases between. DNA of the CDR3: TGTGCCAGTAGCCGGGCAGGAAGCACAGATACGCAGTATTTT. This translates into CASSRAGSTDTQYF.

The CDR3 DNA is TGTGCCAGCAGCTCAGATAGCGGGATTATGGGGGAGACCCAGTACTTC. It is translated as CASSSDSGIMGETQYF. The chain couples TRBV7-6 to TRBJ2-5; 8 bases match TRBD2. Germline CDR1 SGHVS, CDR2 FNYEAQ. This CDR3 spans 16 amino acids. V was clipped by 4 bases and J by 5 bases; unmatched bases: 12.

Of note for this clone: Other DNA variants within this sample encode the same CDR3. The chain joins TRBV25-1 to TRBJ2-1, with a weak D call TRBD2 (6 bases). The germline V gene encodes CDR1 MGHDK and CDR2 SYGVNS. The CDR3 totals 13 residues. With 4 bases removed from V and 10 bases from J, the gap between germline ends came to 14 bases. CDR3 amino acids: CASSGFLGGEQFF. The CDR3 nucleotides read TGTGCCAGCAGTGGCTTTCTCGGGGGAGAGCAGTTCTTC.

This clone was seen a few times. The V call is TRBV6-1, the J call TRBJ1-5; D is uncertain. Germline V gives CDR1 MNHNS, CDR2 SASEGT. The germline V and J ends were trimmed by 10 bases and 5 bases, with 9 bases remaining between them. The length of the CDR3 is 11 residues. The CDR3 loop reads CATDPHQPQHF. The CDR3 DNA reads TGTGCCACCGACCCTCATCAGCCCCAGCATTTT.

This chain uses TRBV5-1 with TRBJ1-2; tentatively, D is TRBD1 (6 bases). V was shortened by 3 bases and J by 8 bases, with 20 bases between the two germline ends. The germline V gene has CDR1 SGHRS and CDR2 YFSETQ. This CDR3 is built from 15 residues. This CDR3 is CASSSLQGSVGGYTF. The CDR3 DNA follows: TGCGCCAGCAGCTCATTACAGGGTTCGGTTGGAGGCTACACCTTC.

This chain joins TRBV6-5 and TRBJ2-7, with D perhaps assigned TRBD1 or TRBD2 (5 bases each). Germline-derived CDR1 and CDR2 are MNHEY and SVGAGI. V was trimmed by 0 bases and J by 1 base, leaving 10 bases between them. This CDR3 spans 15 amino acids. CDR3 nucleotides: TGTGCCAGCAGTTACTCGAGGGGTCAGTCCTACGAGCAGTACTTC. Translation gives CASSYSRGQSYEQYF.

This chain joins TRBV4-1 and TRBJ1-2; 11 bases agree with TRBD1. With 3 bases clipped from V and 7 bases from J, the junction kept 7 bases outside the gene matches. Germline loops: CDR1 MGHRA, CDR2 YSYEKL. The CDR3 consists of 15 residues. The CDR3 reads CASSQSGTGGIGYTF. In DNA form, the CDR3 reads TGCGCCAGCAGCCAGTCCGGGACAGGGGGAATTGGCTACACCTTC.

The CDR3 region is CASSTGAPRSGNTIYF. The CDR3 nucleotides are TGCGCCAGCAGCACCGGGGCTCCGCGCTCTGGAAACACCATATATTTT. The rearrangement uses TRBV4-1 and TRBJ1-3; TRBD1 might be the D (5 bases). V was pared by 5 bases and J by 0 bases, with 14 bases between. The CDR3 has 16 amino acids. CDR1 MGHRA and CDR2 YSYEKL come from the germline V gene.

The chain employs TRBV9 and TRBJ1-1; 7 nucleotides match TRBD1. The CDR3 runs to 14 residues. Germline V gene lookup returns CDR1 SGDLS and CDR2 YYNGEE. Germline trimming cut 1 base from V and 11 bases from J; bases unmatched to any gene: 11. The CDR3 region has the DNA TGTGCCAGCAGCGTACACCGACAGGGCCCGAGTGCTTTCTTT. It yields the protein CASSVHRQGPSAFF. The complete variable domain, with remaining parts taken from reference TRBV9 and TRBJ1-1, reads DSGVTQTPKHLITATGQRVTLRCSPRSGDLSVYWYQQSLDQGLQFLIQYYNGEERAKGNILERFSAQQFPDLHSELNLSSLELGDSALYFCASSVHRQGPSAFFGQGTRLTVV.

This chain links TRBV28 with TRBJ2-7, with 10 bases that match TRBD1. There are 15 residues in the CDR3. From germline, CDR1 is MDHEN and CDR2 SYDVKM. J was trimmed by 4 bases and V by 6 bases; bases with no gene match: 9. CDR3 residues: CASRPSGQGLYEQYF. The DNA for the CDR3 is TGTGCCAGCAGACCCTCGGGACAGGGGTTGTACGAGCAGTACTTC. Looking up the rest from reference TRBV28 and TRBJ2-7 gives the full variable domain: DVKVTQSSRYLVKRTGEKVFLECVQDMDHENMFWYRQDPGLGLRLIYFSYDVKMKEKGDIPEGYSVSREKKERFSLILESASTNQTSMYLCASRPSGQGLYEQYFGPGTRLTVT.

J is TRBJ2-7 and V is TRBV6-5; D may be TRBD1 (5 bases). The V and J ends lost 4 bases and 3 bases respectively, with 16 bases between them. Per germline, CDR1 MNHEY and CDR2 SVGAGI. This CDR3 contains 15 residues. CDR3: CASSLVGQGLYEQYF. CDR3 sequence (DNA): TGTGCCAGCAGTTTAGTGGGGCAGGGTCTCTACGAGCAGTACTTC.

Of note for this clone: The sample holds other DNA sequences that translate to the same CDR3. The gene calls are TRBV29-1 and TRBJ2-7; 8 bases align to TRBD1. The J segment lost 1 base and the V segment lost 4 bases, leaving 3 bases of the junction unmatched. This CDR3 is 13 amino acids long. CDR1 is SQVTM and CDR2 is ANQGSEA in the germline V gene. CDR3 in amino acids: CSVGRTGSYEQYF. For the CDR3, the DNA is TGCAGCGTTGGGAGGACAGGGTCCTACGAGCAGTACTTC.

The rearrangement uses TRBV2 and TRBJ1-5, with 7 bases aligning to TRBD1. The CDR3 covers 14 residues. Trimming at V came to 7 bases and at J to 7 bases, leaving 10 bases not matched to a gene. Germline CDR1 and CDR2: SNHLY and FYNNEI. The CDR3 loop reads CASKVDRVRQPQHF. CDR3 bases: TGTGCCAGCAAAGTAGACAGGGTAAGACAGCCCCAGCATTTT.

This chain connects TRBV28 to TRBJ2-7; maybe TRBD2 (5 bases). The CDR3 is 15 amino acids. V lost 4 bases and J 2 bases, leaving 15 bases between the germline ends. Germline V gives CDR1 MDHEN, CDR2 SYDVKM. The CDR3 loop is CASSSTGEKPYEQYF. The CDR3 bases are TGTGCCAGCAGTTCCACCGGGGAAAAGCCCTACGAGCAGTACTTC. The entire variable domain, with the rest obtained from reference TRBV28 and TRBJ2-7, is as follows: DVKVTQSSRYLVKRTGEKVFLECVQDMDHENMFWYRQDPGLGLRLIYFSYDVKMKEKGDIPEGYSVSREKKERFSLILESASTNQTSMYLCASSSTGEKPYEQYFGPGTRLTVT.